This TCR beta chain derives from a study of regulatory T cells in long-lasting Graves disease. Library construction for TCR beta used iRepertoire HTBI primers and Arm-PCR of CDR3 regions. TCRdb re-analysed the multiplex PCR reads in MiXCR, keeping a single row per CDR3 protein. The sample carries roughly 350,000 distinct CDR3 sequences, 16% recorded once. In germline, CDR1 is DFQATT, CDR2 SNEGSKA (reference sequence). The CDR3 sequence is 15 residues long. Trimming cost V 0 bases and J 0 bases, with 12 bases left between them. As to time point: newly diagnosed GD, antithyroid drugs for less than 3 months. RNA from PBMCs was the source of the TCR library. Investigators report Graves' disease was diagnosed under American Thyroid Association guidelines. Patients came from an endocrinology department in Xi'an, China. The same sample was also used in a study of T cells in Graves' hyperthyroidism and ophthalmopathy. That investigation notes: HTBI primers were used for first-round RT-PCR of the TCR CDR3.

The input for sequencing was peripheral blood mononuclear cells (PBMCs), taken at new diagnosis, from a patient treated with antithyroid drugs. The chain joins TRBV20-1 to TRBJ2-7; possible D gene TRBD1, 6 bases. The receptor was isolated from a man in his forties or fifties with Graves disease. CDR3 loop: CSARDRRGSSYEQYF. In DNA, the CDR3 is TGCAGTGCTAGAGATCGCAGGGGAAGCTCCTACGAGCAGTACTTC.